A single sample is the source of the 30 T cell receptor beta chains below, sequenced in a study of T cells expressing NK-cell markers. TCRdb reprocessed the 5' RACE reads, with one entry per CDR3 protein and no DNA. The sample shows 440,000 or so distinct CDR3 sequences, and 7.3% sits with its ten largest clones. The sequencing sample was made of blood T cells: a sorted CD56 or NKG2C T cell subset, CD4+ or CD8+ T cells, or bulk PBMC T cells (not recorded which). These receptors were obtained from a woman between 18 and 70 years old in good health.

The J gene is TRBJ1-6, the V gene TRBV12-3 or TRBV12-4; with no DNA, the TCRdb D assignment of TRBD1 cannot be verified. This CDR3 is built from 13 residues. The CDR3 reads CASSPDSNSPLHF.

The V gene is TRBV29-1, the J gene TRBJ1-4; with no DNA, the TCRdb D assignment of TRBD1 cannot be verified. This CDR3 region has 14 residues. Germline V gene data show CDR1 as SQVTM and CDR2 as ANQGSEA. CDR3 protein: CSVGGEAANEKLFF. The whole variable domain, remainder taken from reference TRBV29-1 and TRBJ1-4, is SAVISQKPSRDICQRGTSLTIQCQVDSQVTMMFWYRQQPGQSLTLIATANQGSEATYESGFVIDKFPISRPNLTFSTLTVSNMSPEDSSIYLCSVGGEAANEKLFFGSGTQLSVL.

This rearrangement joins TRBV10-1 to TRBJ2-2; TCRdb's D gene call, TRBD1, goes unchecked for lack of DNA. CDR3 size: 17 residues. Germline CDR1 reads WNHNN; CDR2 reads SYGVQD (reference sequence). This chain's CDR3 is CASSANVGGQGTGELFF.

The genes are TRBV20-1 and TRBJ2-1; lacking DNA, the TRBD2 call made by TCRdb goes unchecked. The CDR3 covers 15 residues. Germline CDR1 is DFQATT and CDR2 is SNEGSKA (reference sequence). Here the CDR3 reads CSADGTSGREREQFF.

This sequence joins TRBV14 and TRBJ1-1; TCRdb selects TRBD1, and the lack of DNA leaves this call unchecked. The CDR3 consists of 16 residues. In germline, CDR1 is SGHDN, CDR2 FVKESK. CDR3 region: CASSQWPGQENTEAFF.

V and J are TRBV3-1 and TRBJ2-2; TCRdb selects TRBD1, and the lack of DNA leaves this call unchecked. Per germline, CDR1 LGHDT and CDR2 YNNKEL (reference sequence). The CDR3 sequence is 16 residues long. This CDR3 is CASSQRQGRGTGELFF.

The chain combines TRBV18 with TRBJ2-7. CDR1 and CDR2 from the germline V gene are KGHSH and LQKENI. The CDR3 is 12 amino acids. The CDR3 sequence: CASSPAGAEQYF. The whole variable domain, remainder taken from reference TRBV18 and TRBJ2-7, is NAGVMQNPRHLVRRRGQEARLRCSPMKGHSHVYWYRQLPEEGLKFMVYLQKENIIDESGMPKERFSAEFPKEGPSILRIQQVVRGDSAAYFCASSPAGAEQYFGPGTRLTVT.

CDR3 region: CASSNPGQARGTDTQYF. The V and J genes are TRBV2 and TRBJ2-3; TCRdb lists TRBD1, though no DNA is available to test this call. The CDR3 sequence is 17 residues long. Germline V gives CDR1 SNHLY, CDR2 FYNNEI.

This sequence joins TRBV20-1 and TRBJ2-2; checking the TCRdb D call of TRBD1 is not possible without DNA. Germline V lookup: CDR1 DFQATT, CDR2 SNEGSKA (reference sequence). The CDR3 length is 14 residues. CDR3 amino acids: CSAEGGDRTGELFF.

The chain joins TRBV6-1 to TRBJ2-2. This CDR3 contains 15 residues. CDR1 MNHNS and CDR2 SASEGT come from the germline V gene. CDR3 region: CASTLRRTNTGELFF.

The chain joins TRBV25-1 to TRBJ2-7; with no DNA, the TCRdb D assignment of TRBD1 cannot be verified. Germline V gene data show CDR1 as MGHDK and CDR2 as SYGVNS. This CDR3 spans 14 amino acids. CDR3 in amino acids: CASTRYRGGDEQYF.

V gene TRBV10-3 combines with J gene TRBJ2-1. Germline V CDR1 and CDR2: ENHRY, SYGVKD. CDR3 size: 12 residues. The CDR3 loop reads CAISEKQHEQFF.

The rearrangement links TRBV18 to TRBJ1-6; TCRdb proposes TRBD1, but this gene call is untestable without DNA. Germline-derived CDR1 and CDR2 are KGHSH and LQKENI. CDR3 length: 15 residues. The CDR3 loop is CASSPLQGDNSPLHF.

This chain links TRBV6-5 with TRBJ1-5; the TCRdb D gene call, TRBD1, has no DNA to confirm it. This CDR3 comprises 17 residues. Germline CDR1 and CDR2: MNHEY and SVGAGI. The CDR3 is CASSLMSGGSGNQPQHF.

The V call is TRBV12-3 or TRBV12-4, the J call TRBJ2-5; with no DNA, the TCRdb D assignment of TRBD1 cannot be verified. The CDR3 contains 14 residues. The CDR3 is CASRGQGPQETQYF.

The CDR3 sequence is CASSSQGVGQPQHF. The V call is TRBV18, the J call TRBJ1-5. The CDR3 covers 14 residues. CDR1 and CDR2 from the germline V gene are KGHSH and LQKENI.

The CDR3 region is CSVMTGPYGYTF. This chain uses TRBV29-1 with TRBJ1-2; the TCRdb call, TRBD1, lacks DNA for checking. The CDR3 length is 12 residues. CDR1 is SQVTM, CDR2 ANQGSEA, per germline. Supplemented by reference TRBV29-1 and TRBJ1-2, the full variable domain reads SAVISQKPSRDICQRGTSLTIQCQVDSQVTMMFWYRQQPGQSLTLIATANQGSEATYESGFVIDKFPISRPNLTFSTLTVSNMSPEDSSIYLCSVMTGPYGYTFGSGTRLTVV.

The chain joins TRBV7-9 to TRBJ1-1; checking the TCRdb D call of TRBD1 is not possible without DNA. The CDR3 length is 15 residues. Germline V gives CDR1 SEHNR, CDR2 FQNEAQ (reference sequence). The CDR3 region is CASSLRQGESTEAFF.

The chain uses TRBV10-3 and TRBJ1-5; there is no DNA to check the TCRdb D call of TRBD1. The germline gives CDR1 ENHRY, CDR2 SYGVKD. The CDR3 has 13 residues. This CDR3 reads CAISGAGNQPQHF.

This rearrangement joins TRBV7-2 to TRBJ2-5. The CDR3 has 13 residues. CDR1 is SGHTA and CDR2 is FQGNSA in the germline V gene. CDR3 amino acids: CASSIRSKETQYF.

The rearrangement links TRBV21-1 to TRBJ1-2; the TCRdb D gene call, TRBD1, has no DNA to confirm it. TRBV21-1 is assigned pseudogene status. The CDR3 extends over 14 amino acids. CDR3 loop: CASSTKDRVEGYTF.

CDR3 protein: CASSWTWNTGELFF. The chain couples TRBV7-2 to TRBJ2-2; TCRdb returns TRBD2, unconfirmable since there is no DNA. Germline CDR1 is SGHTA and CDR2 is FQGNSA. This CDR3 is 14 amino acids long.

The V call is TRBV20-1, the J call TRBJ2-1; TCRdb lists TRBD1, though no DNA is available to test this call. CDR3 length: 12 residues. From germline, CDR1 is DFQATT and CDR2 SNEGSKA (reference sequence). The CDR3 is CSALNGGNEQFF.

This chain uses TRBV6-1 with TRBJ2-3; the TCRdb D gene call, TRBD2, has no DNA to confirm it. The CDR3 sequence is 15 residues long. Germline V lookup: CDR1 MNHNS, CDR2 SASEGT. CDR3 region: CAAGGEAGVGDTQYF.

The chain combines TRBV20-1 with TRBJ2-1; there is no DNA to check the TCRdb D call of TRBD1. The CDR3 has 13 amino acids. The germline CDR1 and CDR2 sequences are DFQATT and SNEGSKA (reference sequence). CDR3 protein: CSARGNRVDEQFF.

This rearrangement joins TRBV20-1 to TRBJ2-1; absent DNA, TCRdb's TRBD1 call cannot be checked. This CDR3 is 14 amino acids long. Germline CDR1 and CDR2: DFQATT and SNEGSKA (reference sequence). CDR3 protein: CSARDLGGYNEQFF.

The CDR3 sequence: CASSPGRGFYGYTF. The rearrangement uses TRBV4-3 and TRBJ1-2; TCRdb lists TRBD1, though no DNA is available to test this call. Germline values: CDR1 LGHNA, CDR2 YSLEER. This CDR3 is built from 14 residues.

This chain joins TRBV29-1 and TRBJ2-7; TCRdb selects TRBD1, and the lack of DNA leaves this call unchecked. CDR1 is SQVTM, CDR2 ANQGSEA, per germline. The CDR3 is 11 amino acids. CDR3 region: CSVAGGGEQYF.

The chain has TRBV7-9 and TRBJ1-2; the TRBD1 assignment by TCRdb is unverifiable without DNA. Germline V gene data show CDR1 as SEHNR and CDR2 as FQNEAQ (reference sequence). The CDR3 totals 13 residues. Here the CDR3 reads CASSFADSYGYTF.

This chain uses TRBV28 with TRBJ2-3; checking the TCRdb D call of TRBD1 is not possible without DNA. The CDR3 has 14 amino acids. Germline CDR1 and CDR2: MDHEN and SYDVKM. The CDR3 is CASSLGAGADTQYF.